This TCR beta chain was identified in a study of CD8 T cells in Susac syndrome. There are 15 residues in the CDR3. Germline V gene data show CDR1 as SGDLS and CDR2 as YYNGEE. J was trimmed by 2 bases and V by 3 bases; bases with no gene match: 3. An input of roughly 0.5 to 1 ug of RNA was subjected to reverse transcription using random hexamers. An immunoSEQ multiplex PCR generated amplified TCR beta CDR3 products spanning 54 Vbeta and 13 Jbeta. TCRdb fed the immunoSEQ multiplex PCR reads into MiXCR, producing one record per CDR3 protein. The data show around 110,000 distinct CDR3 sequences, less than 95% seen once. TEMRA cells underwent FACS enrichment and CD8+ and CD4+ T cells underwent negative isolation.

Material: CD8+ T cells from PBMCs. The J gene is TRBJ1-3, the V gene TRBV9; the match to TRBD1 covers 9 bases. The clonotype was recovered from a human donor with Susac syndrome. CDR3 region: CASSAGTGTGNTIYF. CDR3 nucleotides: TGTGCCAGCAGCGCCGGGACAGGGACTGGAAACACCATATATTTT.